The 5 T cell receptor beta chains below all came from one sample that was sequenced in a study of blood T cell repertoires in COVID-19. Profiled with immunoSEQ multiplex PCR; TCRdb holds only in-frame clones, not every one. The sample includes tens of thousands of clones, 75% to 85% seen only once; the top ten take roughly 15%. The material sequenced was peripheral blood. All receptors derive from a human donor with acute or convalescent COVID-19. The donor label of this sample is uncertain.

Only one count was recorded for this clone. This chain connects TRBV7-2 to TRBJ2-2; 7 bases align to TRBD1. Trimming at V came to 5 bases and at J to 6 bases, leaving 6 bases not matched to a gene. The CDR3 is 14 amino acids. In germline, CDR1 is SGHTA, CDR2 FQGNSA. The CDR3 coding sequence is TGTGCCAGCAGCCCCCAGGGGGACCCCGGGGAGCTGTTTTTT. This codes for CASSPQGDPGELFF.

V is TRBV5-1 and J is TRBJ2-2; TRBD2 agrees at 10 bases. Germline V gene lookup returns CDR1 SGHRS and CDR2 YFSETQ. The CDR3 is 17 residues long. Germline trimming cut 4 bases from V and 5 bases from J; bases unmatched to any gene: 11. The CDR3 loop is CASSPGTSVDWTGELFF. CDR3 nucleotide sequence: TGCGCCAGCAGCCCCGGGACTAGCGTGGATTGGACCGGGGAGCTGTTTTTT.

This clone was detected only a few times. The chain links TRBV7-9 to TRBJ1-2, with a weak D call TRBD1 (6 bases). The germline gives CDR1 SEHNR, CDR2 FQNEAQ (reference sequence). The V gene lost 1 base and the J gene lost 7 bases, with 10 bases spanning the gap. There are 13 residues in the CDR3. CDR3 amino acids: CASSLEGVTGYTF. In DNA, the CDR3 is TGTGCCAGCAGCTTAGAGGGGGTAACTGGCTACACCTTC.

The V gene is TRBV7-2, the J gene TRBJ1-1, with a possible D match to TRBD1 (6 bases). Trimming shortened V by 5 bases and J by 3 bases, and 13 bases separated the two germline ends. This CDR3 is 14 amino acids long. Germline CDR1 is SGHTA and CDR2 is FQGNSA. The CDR3 sequence is CASSPLQGYTEAFF. In DNA form, the CDR3 reads TGTGCCAGCAGCCCCTTACAGGGTTACACTGAAGCTTTCTTT.

The V call is TRBV21-1, the J call TRBJ1-1; the table's D call TRBD1 went unverified against the DNA. TRBV21-1 is marked as a pseudogene. The CDR3 loop spans 18 amino acids. The CDR3 sequence: CASSKGPPTGIMNTEAFF. The CDR3 bases are TGTGCCAGCAGCAAAGGACCACCGACAGGGATTATGAACACTGAAGCTTTCTTT.